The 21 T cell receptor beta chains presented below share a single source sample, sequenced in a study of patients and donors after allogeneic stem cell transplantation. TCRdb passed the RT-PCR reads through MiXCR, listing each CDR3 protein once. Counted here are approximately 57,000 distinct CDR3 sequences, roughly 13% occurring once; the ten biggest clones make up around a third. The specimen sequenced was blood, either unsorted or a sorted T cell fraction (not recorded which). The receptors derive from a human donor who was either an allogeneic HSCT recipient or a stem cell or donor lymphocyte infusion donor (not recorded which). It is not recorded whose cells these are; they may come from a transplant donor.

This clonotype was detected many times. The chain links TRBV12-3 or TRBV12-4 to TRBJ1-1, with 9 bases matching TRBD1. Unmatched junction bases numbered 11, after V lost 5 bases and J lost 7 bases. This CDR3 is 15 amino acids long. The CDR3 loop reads CASSRQMGQGFEAFF. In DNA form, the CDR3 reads TGTGCCAGCAGTCGCCAGATGGGACAGGGATTTGAAGCTTTCTTT.

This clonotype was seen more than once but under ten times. The CDR3 bases are TGCAGTGCCGGAACCGGGACTTCACAGTTCTTC. This gives the protein CSAGTGTSQFF. This chain connects TRBV20-1 to TRBJ2-1; D is possibly TRBD2 (6 bases). The germline CDR1 and CDR2 sequences are DFQATT and SNEGSKA (reference sequence). The V and J ends lost 6 bases and 13 bases respectively, with 16 bases between them. The CDR3 has 11 amino acids.

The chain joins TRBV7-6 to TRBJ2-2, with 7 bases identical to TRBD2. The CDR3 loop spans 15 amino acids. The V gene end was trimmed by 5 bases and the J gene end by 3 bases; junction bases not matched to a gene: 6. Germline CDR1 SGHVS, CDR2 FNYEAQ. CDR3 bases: TGTGCCAGCAGCAAACTAGCGCCTTACACCGGGGAGCTGTTTTTT. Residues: CASSKLAPYTGELFF.

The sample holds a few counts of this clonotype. The CDR3 region has the DNA TGTGCCACCAGCAGAGATTTCTGGTCAGGGCTAACAGATACGCAGTATTTT. This sequence encodes CATSRDFWSGLTDTQYF. The chain carries TRBV15 and TRBJ2-3; maybe TRBD1 (5 bases). Germline CDR1 reads LNHNV; CDR2 reads YYDKDF (reference sequence). The CDR3 consists of 17 residues. Trimming shortened V by 0 bases and J by 3 bases, and 16 bases separated the two germline ends.

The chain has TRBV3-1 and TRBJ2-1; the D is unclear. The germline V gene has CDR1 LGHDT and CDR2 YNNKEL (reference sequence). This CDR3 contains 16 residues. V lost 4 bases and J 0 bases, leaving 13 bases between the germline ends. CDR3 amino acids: CASSPKGGSSYNEQFF. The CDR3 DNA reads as TGTGCCAGCAGCCCTAAGGGCGGCAGCTCCTACAATGAGCAGTTCTTC.

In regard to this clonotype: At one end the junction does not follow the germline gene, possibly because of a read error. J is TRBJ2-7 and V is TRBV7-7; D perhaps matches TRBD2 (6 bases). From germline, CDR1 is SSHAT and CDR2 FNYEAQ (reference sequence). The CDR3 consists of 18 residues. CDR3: CASSQPTAEGGWAYEQYF. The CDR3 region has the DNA TGTGCTAGCAGCCAACCGACAGCCGAGGGAGGCTGGGCCTACGAGCAGTACTTC.

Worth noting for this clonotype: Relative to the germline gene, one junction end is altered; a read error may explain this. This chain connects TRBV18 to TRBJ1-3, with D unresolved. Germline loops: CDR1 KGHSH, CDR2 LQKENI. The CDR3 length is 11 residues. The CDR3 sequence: CASSPTGPLIF. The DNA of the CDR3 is TGTGCCAGCTCACCAACGGGTCCGCTAATCTTT.

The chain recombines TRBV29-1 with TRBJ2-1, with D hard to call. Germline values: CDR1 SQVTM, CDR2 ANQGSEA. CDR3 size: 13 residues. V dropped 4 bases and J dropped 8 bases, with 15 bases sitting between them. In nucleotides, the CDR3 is TGCAGCGTTGCCGCCTTAGCAATGGATGAGCAGTTCTTC. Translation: CSVAALAMDEQFF.

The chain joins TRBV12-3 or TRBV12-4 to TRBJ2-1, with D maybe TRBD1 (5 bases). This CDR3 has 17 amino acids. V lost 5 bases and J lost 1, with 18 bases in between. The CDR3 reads CASSQKDTFMSYNEQFF. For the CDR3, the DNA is TGTGCCAGCAGTCAGAAGGACACTTTCATGTCCTACAATGAGCAGTTCTTC.

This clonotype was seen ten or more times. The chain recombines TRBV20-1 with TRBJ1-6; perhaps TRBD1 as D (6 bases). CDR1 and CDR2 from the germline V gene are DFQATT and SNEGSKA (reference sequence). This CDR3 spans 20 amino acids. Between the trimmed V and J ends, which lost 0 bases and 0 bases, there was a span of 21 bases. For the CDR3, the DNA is TGCAGTGCTAGAGAAAAGGGGGTACAGTTCGGGAGCTCCTATAATTCACCCCTCCACTTT. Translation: CSAREKGVQFGSSYNSPLHF.

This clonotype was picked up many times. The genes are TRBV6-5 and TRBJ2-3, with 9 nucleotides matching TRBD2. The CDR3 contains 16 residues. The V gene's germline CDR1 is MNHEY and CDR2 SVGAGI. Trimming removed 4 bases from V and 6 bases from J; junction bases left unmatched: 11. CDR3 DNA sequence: TGTGCCAGCAGTTCTACGGGACTAGCTTCCTCCGATACGCAGTATTTT. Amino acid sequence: CASSSTGLASSDTQYF.

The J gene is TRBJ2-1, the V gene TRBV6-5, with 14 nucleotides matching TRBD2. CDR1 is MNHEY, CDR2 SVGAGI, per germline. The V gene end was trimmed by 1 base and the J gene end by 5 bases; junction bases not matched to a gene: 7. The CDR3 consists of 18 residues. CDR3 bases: TGTGCCAGCAGTTACTTGGGACTAGCGGGAGAAGGTAACAATGAGCAGTTCTTC. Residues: CASSYLGLAGEGNNEQFF.

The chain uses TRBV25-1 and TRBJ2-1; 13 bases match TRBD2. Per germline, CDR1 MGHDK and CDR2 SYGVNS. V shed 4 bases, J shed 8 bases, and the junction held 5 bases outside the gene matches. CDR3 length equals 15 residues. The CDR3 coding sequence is TGTGCCAGCAGTGGGGGACTAGCGGGAATTGATGAGCAGTTCTTC. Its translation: CASSGGLAGIDEQFF. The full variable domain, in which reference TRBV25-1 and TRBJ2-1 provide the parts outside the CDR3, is EADIYQTPRYLVIGTGKKITLECSQTMGHDKMYWYQQDPGMELHLIHYSYGVNSTEKGDLSSESTVSRIRTEHFPLTLESARPSHTSQYLCASSGGLAGIDEQFFGPGTRLTVL.

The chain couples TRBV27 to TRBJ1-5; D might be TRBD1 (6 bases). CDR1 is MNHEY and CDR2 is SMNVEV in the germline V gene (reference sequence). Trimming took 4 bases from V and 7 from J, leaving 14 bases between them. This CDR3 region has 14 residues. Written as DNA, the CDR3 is TGTGCCAGCAGTTCCCTGGACAGCCGACAGCCCCAGCATTTT. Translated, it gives CASSSLDSRQPQHF.

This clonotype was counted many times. This CDR3 is CASSRGITSVYNSPLHF. The CDR3 DNA reads TGTGCCAGCAGTAGGGGGATCACCTCGGTCTATAATTCACCCCTCCACTTT. The V and J genes are TRBV6-5 and TRBJ1-6; D perhaps matches TRBD1 (6 bases). This CDR3 contains 17 residues. CDR1 is MNHEY and CDR2 is SVGAGI in the germline V gene. V lost 5 bases to trimming and J lost 3 bases, with 17 bases between them.

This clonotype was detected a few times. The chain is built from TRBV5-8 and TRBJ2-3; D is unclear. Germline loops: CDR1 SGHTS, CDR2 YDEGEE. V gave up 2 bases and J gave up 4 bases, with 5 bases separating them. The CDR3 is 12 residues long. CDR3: CASSFSPDTQYF. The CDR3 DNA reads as TGTGCCAGCAGCTTTTCGCCAGATACGCAGTATTTT.

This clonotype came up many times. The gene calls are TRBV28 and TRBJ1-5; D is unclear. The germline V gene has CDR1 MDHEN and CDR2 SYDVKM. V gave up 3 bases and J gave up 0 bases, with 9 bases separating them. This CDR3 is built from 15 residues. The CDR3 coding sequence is TGTGCCAGCAGTTTTGCCGTTTATAGCAATCAGCCCCAGCATTTT. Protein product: CASSFAVYSNQPQHF.

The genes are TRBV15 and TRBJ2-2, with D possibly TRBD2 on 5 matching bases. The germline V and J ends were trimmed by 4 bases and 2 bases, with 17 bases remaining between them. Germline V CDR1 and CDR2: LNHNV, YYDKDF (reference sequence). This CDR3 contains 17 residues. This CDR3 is CATSKDYTGVNTGELFF. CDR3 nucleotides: TGTGCCACCAGCAAAGACTATACGGGCGTAAACACCGGGGAGCTGTTTTTT.

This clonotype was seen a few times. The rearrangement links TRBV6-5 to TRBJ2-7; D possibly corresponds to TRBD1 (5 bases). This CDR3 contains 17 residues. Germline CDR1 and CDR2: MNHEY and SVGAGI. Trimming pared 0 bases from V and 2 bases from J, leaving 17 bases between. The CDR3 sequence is CASSYSTSGLATYEQYF. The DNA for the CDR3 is TGTGCCAGCAGTTACTCGACGTCAGGGTTAGCAACCTACGAGCAGTACTTC.

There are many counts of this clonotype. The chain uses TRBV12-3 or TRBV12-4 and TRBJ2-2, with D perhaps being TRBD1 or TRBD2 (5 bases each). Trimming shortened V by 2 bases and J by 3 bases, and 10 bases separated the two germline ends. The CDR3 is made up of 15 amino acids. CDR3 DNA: TGTGCCAGCAGTTTATACGGGGCGGACACCGGGGAGCTGTTTTTT. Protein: CASSLYGADTGELFF.

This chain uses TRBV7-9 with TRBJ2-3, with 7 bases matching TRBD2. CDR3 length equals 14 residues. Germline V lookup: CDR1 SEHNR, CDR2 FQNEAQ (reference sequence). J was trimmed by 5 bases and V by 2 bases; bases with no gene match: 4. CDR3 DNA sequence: TGTGCCAGCAGCTTATCCGGGGAGGGAGATACGCAGTATTTT. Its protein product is CASSLSGEGDTQYF.